These T cell receptor beta chains were read from a single sample in a study of CXCR3-negative and CXCR3-positive naive CD8 T cells. TCRdb reworked the 5' RACE reads into one entry per CDR3 protein, no DNA. This repertoire includes over 55,000 distinct CDR3 sequences. Sequenced: naive CXCR3+ CD8+ T cells from blood. The receptors come from a human donor in good health. Some clones in this sample may be carry-over from other donors' samples. CDR3s include the opening cysteine and the closing phenylalanine or tryptophan. Clone size is not always given. Where it is, it says once, few, many or a class for expanded clones.

clone_size,v_call,j_call,cdr3_aa
NA,TRBV4-1,TRBJ2-3,CASSQLNGGEGADTQYF
NA,TRBV19,TRBJ2-4,CASSISSPSVQYF
NA,TRBV29-1,TRBJ2-3,CSVDGGNADTQYF
NA,TRBV4-3,TRBJ2-3,CASSPSAGGTDTQYF
NA,TRBV29-1,TRBJ2-5,CSVETRRGETQYF
NA,TRBV12-3/TRBV12-4,TRBJ2-7,CASAIGTGPYEQYF
NA,TRBV28,TRBJ2-3,CASTRWGGISTDTQYF
NA,TRBV7-2,TRBJ2-1,CASSFVGPYNEQFF
medium-sized,TRBV7-9,TRBJ2-1,CASSAGYDYNEQFF
NA,TRBV29-1,TRBJ2-4,CSVELRDRNIQYF
NA,TRBV6-4,TRBJ2-1,CASSSGTGGHGEQFF
NA,TRBV4-2,TRBJ2-7,CASSQGQGTYEQYF
NA,TRBV29-1,TRBJ2-7,CSVGTGGNEQYF
NA,TRBV29-1,TRBJ2-1,CSVLTGHDEQFF
NA,TRBV5-1,TRBJ2-5,CASSGDRGETQYF
NA,TRBV7-9,TRBJ1-1,CASSPGTNPPNTEAFF
NA,TRBV2,TRBJ2-1,CASRSGTGDLGGNEQFF
NA,TRBV12-3/TRBV12-4,TRBJ1-3,CASRGTEGNTIYF
NA,TRBV13,TRBJ2-1,CASSLGGGDFYNEQFF
NA,TRBV28,TRBJ2-7,CASSFRETYEQYF
NA,TRBV24-1,TRBJ2-2,CATKQGNTGELFF
NA,TRBV28,TRBJ2-7,CASRPPTASYEQYF
NA,TRBV6-2/TRBV6-3,TRBJ2-7,CASSYSGGAGGYEQYF
NA,TRBV7-2,TRBJ2-3,CASSLALTDTQYF
NA,TRBV7-9,TRBJ1-1,CASAQAGAGTEAFF
NA,TRBV7-3,TRBJ1-2,CASSLTGPGTGEYGYTF
NA,TRBV29-1,TRBJ1-1,CSVGQGLNTEAFF
NA,TRBV12-3/TRBV12-4,TRBJ2-3,CASRAPAGNTDTQYF
NA,TRBV5-1,TRBJ1-1,CASSARDGVGKNTEAFF
NA,TRBV7-9,TRBJ1-2,CASSLGETGIDGYTF
NA,TRBV27,TRBJ1-1,CASTSMVNTEAFF
NA,TRBV20-1,TRBJ2-3,CSASEWGGGETDTQYF
NA,TRBV12-3/TRBV12-4,TRBJ2-3,CASRNSGGAEDTQYF
NA,TRBV7-9,TRBJ1-2,CASSLAGSNYGYTF
NA,TRBV7-9,TRBJ2-7,CASSFSSYEQYF
NA,TRBV7-2,TRBJ1-2,CASSLGNTYGYTF
NA,TRBV29-1,TRBJ2-2,CSVDGQAGELFF
NA,TRBV12-3/TRBV12-4,TRBJ1-3,CASSPRTGGSSGNTIYF
NA,TRBV7-9,TRBJ2-1,CASSLAGAPAYNEQFF
NA,TRBV27,TRBJ2-1,CASSPSHNEQFF
NA,TRBV6-5,TRBJ2-2,CASSIQHTGELFF
NA,TRBV7-6,TRBJ2-1,CASSLVTSAEQFF
NA,TRBV12-3/TRBV12-4,TRBJ1-2,CASSLESYGYTF
NA,TRBV4-3,TRBJ2-2,CASSQRGYTGELFF
NA,TRBV20-1,TRBJ2-7,CSARDPKGNYEQYF
NA,TRBV15,TRBJ2-7,CATSRGAIYEQYF
NA,TRBV7-9,TRBJ1-1,CASSPLEGAGAEAFF
NA,TRBV27,TRBJ1-6,CASSFGGKTPLHF
NA,TRBV18,TRBJ2-3,CASSPHGTDTQYF
NA,TRBV5-1,TRBJ2-1,CASSWTGLAGGAVNNEQFF
NA,TRBV29-1,TRBJ2-7,CSVEEQGTTYEQYF
NA,TRBV20-1,TRBJ2-5,CSARDLAGAETQYF
NA,TRBV29-1,TRBJ2-7,CSARDSTYEQYF
NA,TRBV20-1,TRBJ2-3,CSAEGWGPSTDTQYF
NA,TRBV5-1,TRBJ2-3,CASSLGGESIADTQYF